This TCR beta chain was obtained from a study of cytomegalovirus exposure and HLA in healthy donors (dated by TCRdb to about 2017). At the level of the whole study: In an earlier analysis of roughly 500 of the donors, less than 350 Gb of sequence data and approximately 100 million unique TCR beta sequences from about 179 million T cells were reported. The genetic ancestry cluster associated with self-reported Caucasian donors included over 80% of the 300 to 400 genotyped donors. The number of typed donors differed by locus: 629-630 for A, B, C, DRB1 and DQB1; roughly 510 for DQA1; around 610 for DPA1; and around 470 for DPB1. An earlier analysis of 587 of the donors used high-throughput TCR beta sequencing to judge whether each TCR beta V gene segment behaved as functional or pseudogenic. Every discovery cohort repertoire had been produced on one sequencing platform. Across some 400 genotyped donors of the cohort, an average of approximately 220,000 unique TCR beta nucleotide sequences per donor were sequenced, and 15% to 20% of those sequences were non-productive. Rather than using new phenotypic data, the later analysis identified candidate immune exposures from TCR beta sequences and from how often those sequences occurred across donors. In addition to the first cohort of roughly 700 subjects, a separate validation cohort of approximately 130 different subjects was used. Using immunosequencing, the study profiled T cell repertoires from around 680 subjects and related those repertoires to cytomegalovirus serostatus. Because of strong linkage in the cohort, roughly five DR-DQ haplotypes were treated as single units for association and clustering. An early release covering some 640 HLA-typed donors comprised 300 to 350 gigabases of sequencing data and some 79 million unique TCR sequences. Both class I and class II loci were covered by HLA typing, at four-digit resolution. A later analysis re-examined previously published TCR beta repertoires from about 700 donors and added high-resolution HLA genotyping to investigate patterns of TCR occurrence. Donor age, sex, ethnicity and CMV serostatus were collected together with the repertoire data. The study aimed to test whether cataloging public T cell receptors could reveal signatures of past pathogen exposure. Genome-wide SNP genotypes for about 65% of the 666 donors were used in a later genetic analysis, which treated that subset as a discovery cohort. High-throughput TCR immunosequencing, statistical association of individual TCRs with disease status, and machine learning were combined to predict cytomegalovirus infection status. The study at large found these results: In an earlier analysis of several hundred of the donors, most TCR beta V segments were observed in productive rearrangements about 87% or about 30% of the time, broadly matching IMGT annotations. Strong co-occurrence of HLA alleles, especially DR and DQ, made assigning TCR associations to individual alleles difficult. It was suggested by the authors that the approach could potentially be generalized to other disease states and immunological phenotypes. In a later genetic analysis, fewer N-insertions in productive TCRs were reported among donors in an Asian-associated ancestry cluster than the approximately 630-donor mean. A group of highly shared sequence variants was considered likely to be a technical artifact of the sequencing pipeline. The study listed approximately 150 TCR beta chains as associated with cytomegalovirus. In vitro tests confirmed that a few of the cytomegalovirus-associated TCR beta chains recognize cytomegalovirus antigens. Several of the top co-occurrence clusters appeared to be linked to parvovirus B19, influenza, CMV and Epstein-Barr virus, according to a later analysis. While some public TCRs were present in many individuals, most TCR sequences turned up only very rarely across donors. The earlier analysis of 587 of the donors excluded roughly 17 rarely observed V segments, including chromosome 9 orphons, because counts were too low. Sequencing depth was assumed to be roughly uniform across donors in the presence/absence analyses, though that assumption may not hold. CMV serostatus was the only immune exposure information available for the cohort. HLA typing was unavailable for some donors at each locus, so association tests used only the typed subset. The cohort was sequenced for TCR beta chains only, and without alpha or paired-chain data the features that could be detected were limited. Linkage disequilibrium might explain the correlated functional status among segregating V segments, but an unknown experimental factor could not be ruled out. In a later genetic analysis, a missense DCLRE1C variant was associated with V-gene and J-gene trimming of TCR beta chains, and the association was replicated in an independent cohort. Cytomegalovirus status was reported to be diagnosed by the classifier with high specificity and sensitivity in both the original and validation cohorts. Specific HLA alleles were associated with 15,000 to 20,000 TCR beta sequences at a false discovery rate of 0.05 in a later analysis. A further reported finding was that TCR beta sequences accurately predicted the HLA-A and HLA-B alleles for most subjects in the first cohort. According to a later analysis, TCR association rates differed among HLA loci, with DRB1 alleles showing the most associated TCRs and HLA-C alleles showing the fewest. Most CMV-associated TCR beta chains appeared to be HLA-restricted in a later analysis, and the HLA associations seemed to be driven largely by CMV exposure. A later analysis found that HLA-associated TCR beta chains were more clonally expanded and had lower generation probabilities than equally common non-associated chains. Some IMGT-functional V segments, including TRBV6-2 and TRBV6-3, could not be told apart with the 87-base-pair reads, so those segments were excluded.

Note on this clone: What antigen it recognizes has not been identified. No much larger clone exists at a distance of one base, and base qualities are not known.

The germline V gene (reference sequence) provides CDR1 MNHEY and CDR2 SMNVEV. Trimming at the junction amounts to 5 bases on V and 0 bases on J, and the germline ends lie 11 bases apart. The CDR3 holds 15 amino acids from the cysteine to the phenylalanine. The entry retains the CDR3 DNA only, 45 bases that are in frame from base 1. Library generation was performed with the immunoSEQ multiplex PCR assay. For the multiplex PCR, a mixture combining 60 forward primers for TCR Vbeta segments and 13 reverse primers for TCR Jbeta segments was used. The CDR3 region of rearranged TCR beta genes was amplified from genomic DNA with a multiplex PCR assay. On the Illumina HiSeq System, the amplified TCR beta libraries were sequenced as 87-base-pair reads. As for the original processing: In a later analysis, some 80 million unique TCR beta chains were counted across the 500 to 850 repertoires, and around 11 million of these chains were shared by at least two donors. To remove PCR and sequencing errors, raw reads were error-corrected and collapsed into unique sequences using a nearest-neighbor algorithm that merged closely related sequences. V, D and J gene segments were assigned by aligning CDR3 sequences to IMGT reference sequences. Each retained sequence needed at least a six-nucleotide match to both a V gene segment and a J gene segment. A rearrangement was called productive if the CDR3 had no stop codons and remained in frame with V and J, and every other rearrangement was called non-productive. CDR3 was defined by IMGT convention, running from the second conserved V-encoded cysteine to the conserved J-encoded phenylalanine. The earlier analysis of some 580 of the donors excluded any sequence lacking an unambiguous match to a single V gene segment. An earlier analysis of 550 to 650 of the donors classified V segments as functional when productive rearrangements were above 56.7% and as segregating when the standard deviation between donors was above 5%. To diagnose cytomegalovirus status from the catalog of TCR beta chain sequences, a statistical classification framework was built. In a later analysis, TCR nucleotide sequences were compared against IMGT/GENE-DB human TR gene sequences so that V and J genes could be assigned. Using the TCRdist pipeline, a later analysis assigned CDR3 sequences along with most-parsimonious VDJ recombination scenarios. A later analysis defined each TCR beta chain by its CDR3 amino acid sequence plus V-gene family, and excluded reads lacking a unique V-gene family. A later analysis removed over 500 highly shared, low-generation-probability nucleotide sequences to deal with suspected cross-contamination and a sequencing artifact. A later analysis calculated a clonal expansion index for each public chain from normalized within-repertoire ranks of inferred template counts. A later analysis computed generation probabilities with a VDJ recombination model fitted to out-of-frame rearrangements, and checked the results against IGoR. Hypergeometric tests were used in a later analysis to score TCR-TCR, TCR-HLA and TCR-CMV co-occurrence, with a repertoire-size bias correction applied to the TCR pairs. In a later analysis, false discovery rates were estimated by permuting HLA or CMV assignments 20 times. A later analysis grouped co-occurring TCRs with DBSCAN, adding TCRdist sequence similarity when clustering within HLA-allele-positive subsets. For co-occurrence clustering, repertoires with fewer than 30,000 or more than 120,000 public chains were excluded, along with about five repertoires with anomalous nucleotide sharing. The table was pulled from immuneACCESS by TCRdb, which kept in-frame rearrangements only. Such tables lose some clones; where checked, under half of the loss comes from unresolved V genes, and the rest has no known cause. V and J calls and clone size come straight from that table; D and trimming were deduced from the DNA. The sample table shows about 160,000 clones, and roughly 78% are seen once. The ten largest clones add up to around 1.9% of the sample.

The cohort was made up of roughly 670 healthy bone marrow donors. Cohort members were all nominally healthy when sampled, although unrecorded immune exposures were likely present. The donor tested CMV seronegative and was one of the 352 seronegative cohort members. Each donor provided a peripheral blood sample, and peripheral blood mononuclear cells were used for TCR beta sequencing. Genomic DNA was extracted from the blood cell samples with the Qiagen DNeasy Blood Extraction Kit. This TCR was recovered from a man aged 35 to 55 in good health and CMV-seronegative. Sequencing was done on a sample of PBMCs. Recombination linked TRBV27 to TRBJ2-1; TRBD2 is a weak D gene call, 5 bases matching. The sequence in DNA is TGTGCCAGCAGTCTAGCCCCGAGCTCCTACAATGAGCAGTTCTTC. Translated, it gives CASSLAPSSYNEQFF.